The rows below give T cell receptor beta chains drawn from one sample of a study of blood T cell repertoires in COVID-19. Assay used: immunoSEQ multiplex PCR; TCRdb lists only in-frame clones, some missing. The data show roughly 160,000 clones, with around nine tenths seen just once and roughly 0.53% held by the top ten. The sequenced material came from peripheral blood. The receptor set was obtained from a man aged 55 to 70 with COVID-19, enrolled during active disease. Each CDR3 is given with its conserved first and last residue. Each record gives: J gene, V gene, D gene, clone size, CDR3 DNA, CDR3 protein. D genes are given only for firm matches. Clone size, where shown, is once, few, many, or a class for clones that have expanded.

>TRBJ1-1|TRBV6-5|TRBD1|NA
TGTGCCAGCAGCATCACGACAGGGGAGGACACTGAAGCTTTCTTT
CASSITTGEDTEAFF
>TRBJ1-5|TRBV13|NA|NA
TGTGCCAGCAGCGATTACGGGGGGCCCCAGCATTTT
CASSDYGGPQHF
>TRBJ2-7|TRBV5-1|TRBD2|NA
TGCGCCAGCAGCCAACGGACTAGCGGCCTAACCTACGAGCAGTACTTC
CASSQRTSGLTYEQYF
>TRBJ1-1|TRBV28|TRBD1|NA
TGTGCCAGCAGTAAAGGGGGCGCGTTGACTGAAGCTTTCTTT
CASSKGGALTEAFF
>TRBJ2-1|TRBV9|TRBD2|once
TGTGCCAGCAGCACCCGGACTAGCGGGTCCCTCGGGAATGAGCAGTTCTTC
CASSTRTSGSLGNEQFF
>TRBJ2-1|TRBV19|NA|NA
TGTGCCAGTAGTTCTACTGGAGACAATGAGCAGTTCTTC
CASSSTGDNEQFF
>TRBJ1-5|TRBV7-9|NA|NA
TGTGCCAGCAGCTCTATACAGGGAGTTCAAAATCAGCCCCAGCATTTT
CASSSIQGVQNQPQHF
>TRBJ1-4|TRBV5-5|NA|NA
TGTGCCAGCAGCTTGCGGGGGGCGGTCGGGGAAAAACTGTTTTTT
CASSLRGAVGEKLFF
>TRBJ1-4|TRBV18|NA|few
TGTGCCAGCTCATCTGGGCTAAATGAAAAACTGTTTTTT
CASSSGLNEKLFF
>TRBJ1-1|TRBV11-3|NA|NA
TGTGCCAGCAGCCAAAGCCAGAACACTGAAGCTTTCTTT
CASSQSQNTEAFF
>TRBJ1-1|TRBV19|NA|NA
TGTGCCAGTAGCCCGACAGGGAACACTGAAGCTTTCTTT
CASSPTGNTEAFF
>TRBJ1-1|TRBV11-2|TRBD1|NA
TGTGCCAGCAGCTTAGCGGGACAGGGTACCACTGAAGCTTTCTTT
CASSLAGQGTTEAFF
>TRBJ2-5|TRBV19|TRBD2|NA
TGTGCCAGTAGGCTCACCGGGACTATTTATGAGACCCAGTACTTC
CASRLTGTIYETQYF
>TRBJ2-1|TRBV4-3|NA|NA
TGCGCCAGCAGCCAAGATGGGGGGTGGAACAATGAGCAGTTCTTC
CASSQDGGWNNEQFF
>TRBJ1-5|TRBV12-3/TRBV12-4|NA|few
TGTGCCAGCAAAGCCGGTGTTCAGCCCCAGCATTTT
CASKAGVQPQHF
>TRBJ1-5|TRBV29-1|NA|NA
TGCAGCGTGGGGGGGGCGGGTCAGCCCCAGCATTTT
CSVGGAGQPQHF
>TRBJ1-3|TRBV11-2|NA|NA
TGTGCCAGCAGCTCAACAGTGTTGAGCACTGGAAACACCATATATTTT
CASSSTVLSTGNTIYF
>TRBJ2-2|TRBV9|TRBD2|few
TGTGCCAGCAGCGTACCACCTAGCGGGAGCGGGGAGCTGTTTTTT
CASSVPPSGSGELFF
>TRBJ1-2|TRBV27|TRBD1|NA
TGTGCCAGCTCGGTCACAGGGGGCTGGGACTACACCTTC
CASSVTGGWDYTF
>TRBJ1-2|TRBV3-1/TRBV3-2|TRBD1|NA
TGTGCCAGCAGCCAAAACCGGGACAGCAACTATGGCTACACCTTC
CASSQNRDSNYGYTF
>TRBJ2-5|TRBV11-2|NA|NA
TGTGCCAGCAGCTTTCGCCGGACAGAACAAGAGACCCAGTACTTC
CASSFRRTEQETQYF
>TRBJ1-2|TRBV5-6|NA|NA
TGTGCCACCAAACGCCGGGACATAATCATCAACTATGGCTACACCTTC
CATKRRDIIINYGYTF
>TRBJ2-7|TRBV2|TRBD1|NA
TGTGCCAGCACCCTTTCCCAGGGGGCATTTCGGGAGCAGTACTTC
CASTLSQGAFREQYF
>TRBJ1-1|TRBV19|TRBD1|NA
TGTGCCAGTAGTATAGCGTCCGGACAGGGAGGGAACACTGAAGCTTTCTTT
CASSIASGQGGNTEAFF
>TRBJ2-1|TRBV5-6|TRBD2|NA
TGTGCCAGCAGCTTGGCGCCTAGCGGGAGTATCGATGAGCAGTTCTTC
CASSLAPSGSIDEQFF
>TRBJ2-7|TRBV10-3|TRBD2|once
TGTGCCATCAGTGATACTAGCGGGGGGGCCATCGAGCAGTACTTC
CAISDTSGGAIEQYF
>TRBJ1-1|TRBV24-1|TRBD1|few
TGTGGTCTCCACCAAGATAACTGCCGGTGTCGGGGACAGCCGGCGAACACTGAAGCTTTCTTT
CGLHQDNCRCRGQPANTEAFF
>TRBJ1-1|TRBV5-1|TRBD1|NA
TGCGCCAGCAGCTTGGAAGGAGGGGGCATCACTGAAGCTTTCTTT
CASSLEGGGITEAFF
>TRBJ2-7|TRBV12-5|NA|NA
TGTGCTAGTGGTATCGCAGGCATCGCCGAGCAGTACTTC
CASGIAGIAEQYF
>TRBJ1-5|TRBV3-1/TRBV3-2|NA|NA
TGTGCCAGCAGCCAAGGCGGGGAGAGCAATCAGCCCCAGCATTTT
CASSQGGESNQPQHF
>TRBJ2-3|TRBV9|NA|once
TGTGCCAGCAGCCCCGGGACACCGAGCACAGATACGCAGTATTTT
CASSPGTPSTDTQYF
>TRBJ2-5|TRBV9|TRBD2|NA
TGTGCCAGCAGCCCCGTTGGGGGACTAGTAGAGACCCAGTACTTC
CASSPVGGLVETQYF
>TRBJ1-1|TRBV7-2|NA|NA
TGTGCCAGCAGGTATTATAACACTGAAGCTTTCTTT
CASRYYNTEAFF
>TRBJ2-3|TRBV11-2|NA|few
TGTGCCAGCAGCTCTATAACCACAGATACGCAGTATTTT
CASSSITTDTQYF
>TRBJ1-1|TRBV5-1|NA|NA
TGCGCCAGCAGCTCACCAGGGGTACGGACTGAAGCTTTCTTT
CASSSPGVRTEAFF
>TRBJ2-1|TRBV7-9|TRBD2|NA
TGTGCCAGCAGCTCCAAGCGGGGCAGCTCCTACAATGAGCAGTTCTTC
CASSSKRGSSYNEQFF
>TRBJ2-3|TRBV24-1|NA|once
TGTGCCACCAGTGCGACAGGAAGTCGTGATACGCAGTATTTT
CATSATGSRDTQYF